This T cell receptor beta chain appears in the sequencing data of a study of T-cell reconstitution after alpha-beta-depleted transplantation in children. The ends were cut back, 5 bases at V and 5 bases at J, with 15 bases in the middle. This CDR3 spans 14 amino acids. Library preparation (for TCRbeta) was performed with unique molecular identifiers. TCRdb passed the PCR reads through MiXCR, listing each CDR3 protein once. The sample lists some 290,000 distinct CDR3 sequences; roughly 9.5% were seen once. This clonotype has at least ten counts. The J gene is TRBJ1-1, the V gene TRBV12-3 or TRBV12-4; no reliable D call. The sequence was collected from a human donor who donated a stem cell graft to a child with SCID. The sample was PBMCs from the stem cell graft donor, taken from the stem cell graft. DNA for the CDR3: TGTGCCAGCAGTCCACTTGGGCGTTGGACTGAAGCTTTCTTT. Translating it yields CASSPLGRWTEAFF.